This passage covers 8 T cell receptor beta chains from one sample sequenced in a study of blood T cell repertoires in COVID-19. Profiling relied on immunoSEQ multiplex PCR, and the TCRdb table lists in-frame clones only, not all of them. In the table there are fewer than 250,000 clones, around 82% of which are singletons. The material sequenced was peripheral blood. The source of these receptors is a man in his fifties or sixties with active or convalescent COVID-19.

The rearrangement joins TRBV29-1 to TRBJ1-2, with a tentative D call TRBD1 (6 bases). V lost 2 bases, J lost 4 bases, and 14 bases lay in between. The CDR3 is 14 residues long. Germline-derived CDR1 and CDR2 are SQVTM and ANQGSEA. The CDR3 loop reads CSVEPPGQLYGYTF. In DNA form, the CDR3 reads TGCAGCGTTGAACCCCCTGGACAGCTCTATGGCTACACCTTC.

This clone was counted only a few times. The chain uses TRBV3-1 (or the pseudogene TRBV3-2) and TRBJ1-6, with D unclear. Germline V gene data show CDR1 as LGHDT and CDR2 as YNNKEL (reference sequence). This CDR3 contains 15 residues. V dropped 1 base and J dropped 4 bases, with 8 bases sitting between them. As DNA, the CDR3 is TGTGCCAGCAGCCAAGGTGCCGGTTATAATTCACCCCTCCACTTT. It translates to CASSQGAGYNSPLHF.

The chain has TRBV28 and TRBJ2-7; 7 nucleotides align to TRBD1. J lost 5 bases, V lost 3 bases, and 7 bases had no gene match. The CDR3 spans 14 residues. The germline gives CDR1 MDHEN, CDR2 SYDVKM. CDR3 amino acids: CASSLGTTGDEQYF. DNA of the CDR3: TGTGCCAGCAGTTTGGGGACAACAGGGGACGAGCAGTACTTC.

J is TRBJ1-2 and V is TRBV15; D unresolved. This CDR3 is built from 13 residues. Per the germline V gene, CDR1 is LNHNV and CDR2 is YYDKDF (reference sequence). Trimming cost V 5 bases and J 5 bases, with 12 bases left between them. CDR3 in amino acids: CATSGRRWYGYTF. The CDR3 DNA reads TGTGCCACCAGCGGAAGGAGGTGGTATGGCTACACCTTC.

The chain employs TRBV2 and TRBJ2-3, with D tentatively TRBD2 (5 bases). The CDR3 is 15 amino acids. Germline lookup yields CDR1 SNHLY and CDR2 FYNNEI. V was pared by 6 bases and J by 6 bases, with 19 bases between. CDR3 nucleotide sequence: TGTGCCAGCAGGTCGAGGCTAGCAGACTCCGATACGCAGTATTTT. It encodes CASRSRLADSDTQYF. Combining the CDR3 with reference TRBV2 and TRBJ2-3 gives the whole variable domain EPEVTQTPSHQVTQMGQEVILRCVPISNHLYFYWYRQILGQKVEFLVSFYNNEISEKSEIFDDQFSVERPDGSNFTLKIRSTKLEDSAMYFCASRSRLADSDTQYFGPGTRLTVL.

The chain is built from TRBV9 and TRBJ1-1; the D is unclear. The CDR3 covers 15 residues. Germline CDR1 SGDLS, CDR2 YYNGEE. Trimming pared 3 bases from V and 1 base from J, leaving 13 bases between. The CDR3 is CASSGGVGANTEAFF. CDR3 DNA sequence: TGTGCCAGCAGCGGCGGCGTTGGAGCGAACACTGAAGCTTTCTTT.

This clone was recorded a few times. The rearrangement links TRBV24-1 to TRBJ2-3; D might be TRBD1 (5 bases). V was clipped by 4 bases and J by 14 bases, with 21 bases between them. The CDR3 totals 14 residues. Germline CDR1 is KGHDR and CDR2 is SFDVKD. CDR3 loop: CATSDGVGPPPWYF. CDR3 DNA: TGTGCCACCAGTGACGGAGTGGGGCCTCCGCCATGGTATTTT.

The genes are TRBV21-1 and TRBJ1-5; the DNA was not compared with TRBD1, the D call given in the table. TRBV21-1 is a pseudogene segment. This CDR3 region has 16 residues. The DNA of the CDR3 is TGTGCCAGTAGCAAAGTCGGACAGGCCCGATATCAGCCCCAGCATTTT. It translates to CASSKVGQARYQPQHF.